The subject of this entry is one TCR beta chain. The antigen is unknown. This sample is drawn from a study of shared clonotypes between healthy human individuals. A deep-level run was used for the assay. It was about 210 ng DNA, about 30,000 T cell genomes, that sorted-subset replicate PCRs used. Here immunoSEQ multiplex PCR was the method, and the copy in TCRdb shows in-frame clones only, minus some. The sample has approximately 740,000 clones, 74% seen once. Whole-study findings and limits: The small donor group covered limited genetic and exposure diversity.

The CDR3 has 14 residues. Germline assignment: CDR1 SGHRS and CDR2 YFSETQ. Trimming pared 4 bases from V and 4 bases from J, leaving 14 bases between. The receptor comes from a woman aged 25 to 39 in good health. Sequenced material: memory CD4+ T cells sorted from blood. Subset noted: CD45RA-negative fraction. V and J are TRBV5-1 and TRBJ1-1; D is unclear. CDR3 protein: CASSMAGGATEAFF. The CDR3 DNA follows: TGCGCCAGCAGCATGGCGGGAGGTGCCACTGAAGCTTTCTTT.